This TCR beta chain was identified during a study of T-cell reconstitution after alpha-beta-depleted transplantation in children. In germline, CDR1 is KGHSH, CDR2 LQKENI. This CDR3 is built from 14 residues. V was pared by 6 bases and J by 5 bases, with 16 bases between. Preparation of the TCRbeta library involved a method that used unique molecular identifiers. TCRdb independently ran MiXCR on the PCR reads; one entry per CDR3 protein. The top ten clones hold around 2.5% of a sample with about 500,000 distinct CDR3 sequences, about 30% of them seen once. This clonotype was detected only a few times. The clonotype originates from a human donor who donated a stem cell graft to a child with aplastic anemia. V is TRBV18 and J is TRBJ1-1, with D possibly TRBD1 on 5 matching bases. Material: PBMCs from the stem cell graft donor, obtained from the stem cell graft. This chain's CDR3 is CASSFTEGRTEAFF. CDR3 DNA: TGTGCCAGCTCCTTCACGGAGGGGAGAACTGAAGCTTTCTTT.